The rows below give T cell receptor beta chains drawn from one sample of a study of cytomegalovirus exposure and HLA in healthy donors. Here immunoSEQ multiplex PCR was the method, and the copy in TCRdb shows in-frame clones only, minus some. The profile shows almost 75,000 clones, around 81% of them singletons. Source material: PBMCs. Source of these receptors: a man younger than 45 in good health and CMV-seronegative. Each CDR3 is given with its conserved first and last residue. The order of the fields is J gene, V gene, D gene, clone size, CDR3 protein. The D gene is left open where the match is weak. Size is omitted from some rows. Given values are once, few, many or a class for expanded clones.

J gene: TRBJ1-2
V gene: TRBV6-6
D gene: NA
clone size: NA
CDR3 protein: CASSRREGIDDYTF

J gene: TRBJ1-2
V gene: TRBV18
D gene: NA
clone size: NA
CDR3 protein: CASSEDTSYGYTF

J gene: TRBJ2-2
V gene: TRBV25-1
D gene: TRBD2
clone size: once
CDR3 protein: CASSGLTSGITGELFF

J gene: TRBJ1-5
V gene: TRBV6-1
D gene: TRBD1
clone size: NA
CDR3 protein: CASRGGQGNQPQHF

J gene: TRBJ1-1
V gene: TRBV5-8
D gene: NA
clone size: NA
CDR3 protein: CASSQLGPRSEAFF

J gene: TRBJ2-7
V gene: TRBV6-1
D gene: NA
clone size: once
CDR3 protein: CASTQGGGGPLF

J gene: TRBJ1-2
V gene: TRBV29-1
D gene: NA
clone size: NA
CDR3 protein: CSVGIGAENGYTF

J gene: TRBJ1-4
V gene: TRBV27
D gene: TRBD1
clone size: NA
CDR3 protein: CASSDRGWPEKLFF

J gene: TRBJ1-1
V gene: TRBV19
D gene: NA
clone size: NA
CDR3 protein: CASSTRPRGTEAFF

J gene: TRBJ1-3
V gene: TRBV5-4
D gene: NA
clone size: once
CDR3 protein: CASSSPQGSGNTIYF

J gene: TRBJ2-2
V gene: TRBV27
D gene: TRBD2
clone size: NA
CDR3 protein: CASSLLSAGGNTGELFF